The rows below give T cell receptor beta chains drawn from one sample of a study of quantifying T cell responses using KT2 cells. TCRdb fed the UMI-ligation and nested PCR reads into MiXCR, producing one record per CDR3 protein. The sample contains fewer than 50,000 distinct CDR3 sequences, approximately 17% of which appear only once. Sequenced material: PBMCs spiked with cells of the T cell clone KT2. Every receptor here comes from a human donor. The CDR3 runs from the conserved cysteine through the conserved F or W. Fields, in order: clone size, V gene, D gene, J gene, CDR3 DNA, CDR3 protein. D genes are given only for firm matches. Clone size is shown for a subset of rows, as once, few, many or a class of expanded clone.

clone_size: few; v_call: TRBV15; d_call: .; j_call: TRBJ1-5; cdr3_nt: TGTGCCACCAGCAGAGGGGGAGGAGGCAATCAGCCCCAGCATTTT; cdr3_aa: CATSRGGGGNQPQHF
clone_size: .; v_call: TRBV4-3; d_call: .; j_call: TRBJ2-6; cdr3_nt: TGCGCCAGCAGCCAAGATTCGCGTCTAGCTGGGGCCAACGTCCTGACTTTC; cdr3_aa: CASSQDSRLAGANVLTF
clone_size: few; v_call: TRBV6-6; d_call: TRBD1; j_call: TRBJ1-2; cdr3_nt: TGTGCCAGCAGTTACTCCCCACAACCGGACAGGGGTCATGGCTACACCTTC; cdr3_aa: CASSYSPQPDRGHGYTF
clone_size: .; v_call: TRBV5-1; d_call: .; j_call: TRBJ2-3; cdr3_nt: TGCGCCAGCAGCTTGGTTGGCGGGCTGGACCCAGATACGCAGTATTTT; cdr3_aa: CASSLVGGLDPDTQYF
clone_size: .; v_call: TRBV7-2; d_call: .; j_call: TRBJ2-1; cdr3_nt: TGTGCCAGCACCCCCTCTCCCGGGACTCACGGCAATGAGCAGTTCTTC; cdr3_aa: CASTPSPGTHGNEQFF
clone_size: few; v_call: TRBV15; d_call: TRBD1; j_call: TRBJ1-1; cdr3_nt: TGTGCCACCAGCAGATACCTACGGGACAGGGAAGCTTTCTTT; cdr3_aa: CATSRYLRDREAFF
clone_size: few; v_call: TRBV7-3; d_call: TRBD1; j_call: TRBJ1-2; cdr3_nt: TGTGCCAGCAGCCCCAAGAGGACAGGGTCCTATGGCTACACCTTC; cdr3_aa: CASSPKRTGSYGYTF
clone_size: .; v_call: TRBV30; d_call: TRBD1; j_call: TRBJ1-1; cdr3_nt: TGTGCCTGGAGGAAGAGGACAGGTGACAACACTGAAGCTTTCTTT; cdr3_aa: CAWRKRTGDNTEAFF
clone_size: once; v_call: TRBV5-4; d_call: .; j_call: TRBJ1-1; cdr3_nt: TGTGCCAGCAGCAGTTTCACCTTGAACACTGAAGCTTTCTTT; cdr3_aa: CASSSFTLNTEAFF
clone_size: few; v_call: TRBV2; d_call: TRBD1; j_call: TRBJ1-1; cdr3_nt: TGTGCCAGCAGAGGGACAGAGAACACTGAAGCTTTCTTT; cdr3_aa: CASRGTENTEAFF
clone_size: .; v_call: TRBV3-1; d_call: TRBD1; j_call: TRBJ1-5; cdr3_nt: TGTGCCAGCAGCCCAACCAGGGGGTCTAGCAATCAGCCCCAGCATTTT; cdr3_aa: CASSPTRGSSNQPQHF
clone_size: .; v_call: TRBV5-1; d_call: TRBD2; j_call: TRBJ2-2; cdr3_nt: TGCGCCAGCAGCCCTTGGACCTCCCGGGCGGGGGGGCTCACCGGGGAGCTGTTTTTT; cdr3_aa: CASSPWTSRAGGLTGELFF
clone_size: few; v_call: TRBV12-3/TRBV12-4; d_call: TRBD1; j_call: TRBJ2-3; cdr3_nt: TGTGCCAGCACCCGGCCAGACAGGGGTTTGATGCTTAGAGTAACAGATACGCAGTATTTT; cdr3_aa: CASTRPDRGLMLRVTDTQYF
clone_size: .; v_call: TRBV5-5; d_call: .; j_call: TRBJ1-2; cdr3_nt: TGTGCCAGCAGCCCCCTGGGGGTTAAGAACTATGGCTACACCTTC; cdr3_aa: CASSPLGVKNYGYTF
clone_size: .; v_call: TRBV5-1; d_call: TRBD2; j_call: TRBJ2-3; cdr3_nt: TGCGCCAGCAGCTTGACGGGGGGGGAGGAAGATACGCAGTATTTT; cdr3_aa: CASSLTGGEEDTQYF
clone_size: many; v_call: TRBV5-1; d_call: TRBD2; j_call: TRBJ2-7; cdr3_nt: TGCGCCAGCAGCCTGCGTGAGACTAGCGGGGGGAAGACCTACGAGCAGTACTTC; cdr3_aa: CASSLRETSGGKTYEQYF
clone_size: .; v_call: TRBV20-1; d_call: TRBD2; j_call: TRBJ2-7; cdr3_nt: TGCAGTGCTAGTGTCGCGGGGGGAGAGCAGTACTTC; cdr3_aa: CSASVAGGEQYF
clone_size: few; v_call: TRBV6-5; d_call: TRBD2; j_call: TRBJ2-1; cdr3_nt: TGTGCCAGCAGTTCATTGGGACTAGCAGCAAATGAGCAGTTCTTC; cdr3_aa: CASSSLGLAANEQFF
clone_size: .; v_call: TRBV20-1; d_call: .; j_call: TRBJ1-5; cdr3_nt: TGCAGTGCTGTGAGGGGTTTTGATCAGCCCCAGCATTTT; cdr3_aa: CSAVRGFDQPQHF
clone_size: .; v_call: TRBV29-1; d_call: .; j_call: TRBJ2-1; cdr3_nt: TGCAGCGCCCACCGGGACTTGATAAACAATGAGCAGTTCTTC; cdr3_aa: CSAHRDLINNEQFF
clone_size: .; v_call: TRBV27; d_call: .; j_call: TRBJ1-2; cdr3_nt: TGTGCCAGCAGTCCCTCCGGGGGCGGGCACTATGGCTACACCTTC; cdr3_aa: CASSPSGGGHYGYTF
clone_size: .; v_call: TRBV6-1; d_call: .; j_call: TRBJ1-1; cdr3_nt: TGTGCCAGCAGGGGACCCGGGGATATCATGAACACTGAAGCTTTCTTT; cdr3_aa: CASRGPGDIMNTEAFF
clone_size: .; v_call: TRBV7-2; d_call: .; j_call: TRBJ1-2; cdr3_nt: TGTGCCAGCAGCTTAGCTCGGTTAGCCGCTAACTATGGCTACACCTTC; cdr3_aa: CASSLARLAANYGYTF
clone_size: few; v_call: TRBV5-1; d_call: .; j_call: TRBJ1-1; cdr3_nt: TGCGCCAGCAGCCTACGTCAGAACCTGAACACTGAAGCTTTCTTT; cdr3_aa: CASSLRQNLNTEAFF
clone_size: once; v_call: TRBV2; d_call: TRBD2; j_call: TRBJ2-3; cdr3_nt: TGTGCCAGCAGTGAAAGGGTGGTAGCGGGGGACCAAGGCACAGATACGCAGTATTTT; cdr3_aa: CASSERVVAGDQGTDTQYF
clone_size: .; v_call: TRBV24-1; d_call: .; j_call: TRBJ1-1; cdr3_nt: TGTGCCACCAGTGATGCCGGACGGGCGAACACTGAAGCTTTCTTT; cdr3_aa: CATSDAGRANTEAFF
clone_size: .; v_call: TRBV3-1; d_call: .; j_call: TRBJ2-5; cdr3_nt: TGTGCCAGCAGCCAAGAGGGGTGGCACCCAGGAGACTTC; cdr3_aa: CASSQEGWHPGDF
clone_size: .; v_call: TRBV9; d_call: .; j_call: TRBJ1-2; cdr3_nt: TGTGCCAGCTCGAGAGGCGGGCAAAATAGTAACTATGGCTACACCTTC; cdr3_aa: CASSRGGQNSNYGYTF
clone_size: few; v_call: TRBV6-2/TRBV6-3; d_call: TRBD2; j_call: TRBJ2-1; cdr3_nt: TGTGCCAGCAGTTACTCCGGGACTAGCGGGTACAATGAGCAGTTCTTC; cdr3_aa: CASSYSGTSGYNEQFF
clone_size: few; v_call: TRBV20-1; d_call: .; j_call: TRBJ2-2; cdr3_nt: TGCAGTGCTAGCAGAGCGGCAAACACCGGGGAGCTGTTTTTT; cdr3_aa: CSASRAANTGELFF
clone_size: few; v_call: TRBV12-3/TRBV12-4; d_call: .; j_call: TRBJ1-2; cdr3_nt: TGTGCCAGCAGCTCCACGTCGGGGGCAGTTATCTATGGCTACACCTTC; cdr3_aa: CASSSTSGAVIYGYTF
clone_size: few; v_call: TRBV6-6; d_call: TRBD1; j_call: TRBJ1-5; cdr3_nt: TGTGCCAGCAGCCTACGACAGGGCGGTCAGCCCCAGCATTTT; cdr3_aa: CASSLRQGGQPQHF
clone_size: .; v_call: TRBV5-4; d_call: .; j_call: TRBJ1-4; cdr3_nt: TGTGCCAGCAGCCTGGGACGGGAGAATGAAAAACTGTTTTTT; cdr3_aa: CASSLGRENEKLFF
clone_size: .; v_call: TRBV5-5; d_call: .; j_call: TRBJ2-3; cdr3_nt: TGTGCCAGCAGCTCCGGGACTCAAACGCAGTATTTT; cdr3_aa: CASSSGTQTQYF
clone_size: many; v_call: TRBV7-3; d_call: .; j_call: TRBJ2-3; cdr3_nt: TGTGCCAGCAGCTTAAAAGGGACGGTAGGGACAGATACGCAGTATTTT; cdr3_aa: CASSLKGTVGTDTQYF
clone_size: .; v_call: TRBV5-1; d_call: TRBD2; j_call: TRBJ2-1; cdr3_nt: TGCGCCAGCAGCTTGGTGGCGGGGGACAATGAGCAGTTCTTC; cdr3_aa: CASSLVAGDNEQFF
clone_size: few; v_call: TRBV12-3/TRBV12-4; d_call: TRBD2; j_call: TRBJ2-7; cdr3_nt: TGTGCCAGCAGTTCCCGGGACTACCTATCCTACGAGCAGTACTTC; cdr3_aa: CASSSRDYLSYEQYF
clone_size: few; v_call: TRBV10-3; d_call: .; j_call: TRBJ1-1; cdr3_nt: TGTGCCATCAGTGGGTCGGGGGGCAACACTGAAGCTTTCTTT; cdr3_aa: CAISGSGGNTEAFF
clone_size: few; v_call: TRBV7-2; d_call: TRBD2; j_call: TRBJ2-7; cdr3_nt: TGTGCCAGCAGGCTCGGGACTAGCGGAACCTACGAGCAGTACTTC; cdr3_aa: CASRLGTSGTYEQYF
clone_size: .; v_call: TRBV6-6; d_call: .; j_call: TRBJ2-3; cdr3_nt: TGTGCCAGCAACACCGCCCTGGGGGCATCCACAGATACGCAGTATTTT; cdr3_aa: CASNTALGASTDTQYF
clone_size: few; v_call: TRBV14; d_call: .; j_call: TRBJ2-1; cdr3_nt: TGTGCCAGCAGCCACGGAGGGGGGCCCAATGAGCAGTTCTTC; cdr3_aa: CASSHGGGPNEQFF
clone_size: few; v_call: TRBV20-1; d_call: TRBD2; j_call: TRBJ2-7; cdr3_nt: TGCAGTGCTAGGGGACTAGCGGACCACGAGCAGTACTTC; cdr3_aa: CSARGLADHEQYF
clone_size: few; v_call: TRBV27; d_call: .; j_call: TRBJ1-1; cdr3_nt: TGTGCCAGCGGGAGTTTCGCTGAAGCTTTCTTT; cdr3_aa: CASGSFAEAFF
clone_size: .; v_call: TRBV10-3; d_call: TRBD1; j_call: TRBJ2-2; cdr3_nt: TGTGCCATCAGTGAAAGACAGGGGTCCACCGGGGAGCTGTTTTTT; cdr3_aa: CAISERQGSTGELFF